Each of the 24 T cell receptor beta chains below was sequenced from the same sample in a study of cytotoxic CD8 clonotypes in ibrutinib-treated CLL. Generated by immunoSEQ multiplex PCR, the TCRdb table keeps only in-frame clones and is missing some. The sample holds about 69,000 clones, 75% to 85% seen once. Sequencing was performed on PBMCs, taken at disease progression, from a patient treated with ibrutinib. These receptors were taken from a human donor with chronic lymphocytic leukemia.

V gene TRBV4-1 combines with J gene TRBJ2-2; D is uncertain. CDR3 length: 16 amino acids. Germline-derived CDR1 and CDR2 are MGHRA and YSYEKL. V was shortened by 3 bases and J by 2 bases, with 13 bases between the two germline ends. The CDR3 region has the DNA TGCGCCAGCAGCCACCTGGACGTTTCAAACACCGGGGAGCTGTTTTTT. Protein: CASSHLDVSNTGELFF.

The genes are TRBV6-1 and TRBJ2-7, with D possibly being TRBD2 (5 bases). Per the germline V gene, CDR1 is MNHNS and CDR2 is SASEGT. V was clipped by 5 bases and J by 3 bases, with 8 bases between them. This CDR3 is 12 amino acids long. CDR3 region: CASSSRDYEQYF. CDR3 sequence (DNA): TGTGCCAGCAGTTCCCGGGACTACGAGCAGTACTTC.

The gene calls are TRBV28 and TRBJ2-5, with D unclear. The germline gives CDR1 MDHEN, CDR2 SYDVKM. V shed 3 bases and J shed 2 bases, with 10 bases lying between them. The CDR3 is made up of 14 amino acids. For the CDR3, the DNA is TGTGCCAGCAGTTTGAGTATCGGTCAAGAGACCCAGTACTTC. This codes for CASSLSIGQETQYF.

This chain uses TRBV25-1 with TRBJ2-7; D call uncertain. The V and J ends lost 1 base and 2 bases respectively, with 12 bases between them. The germline gives CDR1 MGHDK, CDR2 SYGVNS. This CDR3 comprises 15 residues. CDR3 sequence: CASSESGSVTYEQYF. The CDR3 nucleotides read TGTGCCAGCAGTGAATCAGGCTCTGTTACCTACGAGCAGTACTTC.

The chain has TRBV6-5 and TRBJ2-5; no reliable D call. V lost 6 bases and J 13 bases, leaving 21 bases between the germline ends. The CDR3 totals 13 residues. Germline V gene lookup returns CDR1 MNHEY and CDR2 SVGAGI. Written as DNA, the CDR3 is TGTGCCAGCAGACCGCAGCAGACCCATGATTGGTACTTC. Its protein product is CASRPQQTHDWYF.

CDR3 nucleotide sequence: TGTGCCAGCTCGGCAATATCATCTAACTATGGCTACACCTTC. Its translation is CASSAISSNYGYTF. The chain couples TRBV18 to TRBJ1-2; D unclear. The V end lost 6 bases, the J end lost 0 bases, and 11 bases lay between the germline ends. The CDR3 extends over 14 amino acids. From germline, CDR1 is KGHSH and CDR2 LQKENI.

V gene TRBV4-1 combines with J gene TRBJ2-1; 9 bases are a match to TRBD2. Germline CDR1 MGHRA, CDR2 YSYEKL. The length of the CDR3 is 15 residues. Trimming took 3 bases from V and 5 from J; bases not matched to a gene: 5. The CDR3 sequence is CASSHSGGQHNEQFF. The DNA for the CDR3 is TGCGCCAGCAGCCACAGCGGGGGGCAACACAATGAGCAGTTCTTC.

V usage is TRBV6-5 and J usage is TRBJ1-5; no clear D. The CDR3 contains 15 residues. Between the trimmed V and J ends, which lost 5 bases and 5 bases, there was a span of 16 bases. Germline V gives CDR1 MNHEY, CDR2 SVGAGI. CDR3 protein: CASSPLVYGDQPQHF. Here the CDR3 DNA reads TGTGCCAGCAGTCCCCTTGTATATGGTGATCAGCCCCAGCATTTT.

The chain combines TRBV9 with TRBJ1-2; D unresolved. Trimming removed 0 bases from V and 3 bases from J, with 15 bases in between. In germline, CDR1 is SGDLS, CDR2 YYNGEE. The CDR3 consists of 16 residues. In DNA, the CDR3 is TGTGCCAGCAGCGTAGGATTCCCCCGATCGCACTATGGCTACACCTTC. Its protein is CASSVGFPRSHYGYTF.

The gene calls are TRBV5-1 and TRBJ2-7; D unresolved. CDR1 is SGHRS, CDR2 YFSETQ, per germline. Trimming left V 0 bases short and J 7 bases short, with 11 bases between. The CDR3 spans 13 residues. The CDR3 loop is CASSLGSLREQYF. The CDR3 region has the DNA TGCGCCAGCAGCTTGGGAAGTTTGAGGGAGCAGTACTTC.

The chain recombines TRBV28 with TRBJ2-5; tentative D call: TRBD1 (5 bases). CDR1 and CDR2 from the germline V gene are MDHEN and SYDVKM. Trimming removed 5 bases from V and 9 bases from J, with 10 bases in between. The CDR3 runs 11 residues. The CDR3 loop is CASSGEGAQYF. The CDR3 DNA follows: TGTGCCAGCAGTGGGGAAGGGGCCCAGTACTTC.

The chain carries TRBV6-5 and TRBJ1-5; D call uncertain. V lost 4 bases, J lost 0 bases, and 13 bases lay in between. From germline, CDR1 is MNHEY and CDR2 SVGAGI. This CDR3 region has 16 residues. The CDR3 protein is CASSSPVSLSNQPQHF. In DNA, the CDR3 is TGTGCCAGCAGTTCCCCGGTCTCCCTTAGCAATCAGCCCCAGCATTTT.

The CDR3 nucleotides read TGCGCCAGCAGCACCTGGGACAGGTGCCAGCCCCAGCATTTT. Its protein product is CASSTWDRCQPQHF. The rearrangement uses TRBV5-1 and TRBJ1-5; 8 positions agree with TRBD1. The CDR3 length is 14 residues. The trim removed 4 bases at V and 7 bases at J, leaving 7 bases unmatched. The V gene's germline CDR1 is SGHRS and CDR2 YFSETQ.

V and J are TRBV29-1 and TRBJ1-5; no reliable D call. This CDR3 comprises 12 residues. Trimming removed 5 bases at V and 4 bases at J, with 9 bases between. CDR1 and CDR2 from the germline V gene are SQVTM and ANQGSEA. Here the CDR3 DNA reads TGCAGCGTTAATGGTCAAAATCAGCCCCAGCATTTT. This translates into CSVNGQNQPQHF.

J is TRBJ1-2 and V is TRBV30; D perhaps matches TRBD1 (5 bases). The CDR3 loop spans 11 amino acids. V was cut by 0 bases and J by 11 bases, with 10 bases left in between. Per the germline V gene, CDR1 is GTSNPN and CDR2 is SVGIG (reference sequence). CDR3 amino acids: CAWSVGVVYTF. In nucleotides, the CDR3 is TGTGCCTGGAGTGTAGGGGTGGTATACACCTTC.

This rearrangement joins TRBV6-5 to TRBJ2-1; the D gene is possibly TRBD2 (6 bases). Germline assignment: CDR1 MNHEY and CDR2 SVGAGI. The V gene lost 11 bases and the J gene lost 15 bases, with 23 bases spanning the gap. The CDR3 covers 12 residues. The CDR3 sequence is CAAEPGDRVRFF. CDR3 in DNA: TGTGCCGCCGAGCCGGGGGATCGGGTAAGGTTCTTC.

The chain employs TRBV11-2 and TRBJ2-7, with D perhaps being TRBD1 or TRBD2 (5 bases each). Trimming left V 4 bases short and J 2 bases short, with 21 bases between. The length of the CDR3 is 17 residues. Germline lookup yields CDR1 SGHAT and CDR2 FQNNGV. DNA of the CDR3: TGTGCCAGCAGCTCTCCGGGGTGGTGGGGCAGTCCCTACGAGCAGTACTTC. Protein: CASSSPGWWGSPYEQYF.

CDR3 sequence: CASRQFNSNQPQHF. CDR3 DNA: TGTGCCAGCAGACAGTTTAATAGCAATCAGCCCCAGCATTTT. V gene TRBV6-1 combines with J gene TRBJ1-5; D unresolved. Trimming left V 6 bases short and J 0 bases short, with 9 bases between. The CDR3 is 14 amino acids. Per the germline V gene, CDR1 is MNHNS and CDR2 is SASEGT.

In this sample, this clone turned up a few times. The rearrangement links TRBV18 to TRBJ2-6, with unresolved D. The ends were cut back, 1 base at V and 2 bases at J, with 3 bases in the middle. The CDR3 has 14 amino acids. CDR1 is KGHSH and CDR2 is LQKENI in the germline V gene. CDR3 region: CASSPQPGANVLTF. The CDR3 region has the DNA TGTGCCAGCTCACCACAGCCTGGGGCCAACGTCCTGACTTTC.

The chain links TRBV18 to TRBJ2-2; D is perhaps TRBD1 (5 bases). V lost 1 base, J lost 1 base, and 13 bases lay in between. CDR3 length: 17 amino acids. Germline CDR1 KGHSH, CDR2 LQKENI. CDR3 in DNA: TGTGCCAGCTCACCACGAATAGGACAACAGAACACCGGGGAGCTGTTTTTT. Residues: CASSPRIGQQNTGELFF.

The chain carries TRBV15 and TRBJ2-2; TRBD2 is a possible D gene (5 bases). CDR1 LNHNV and CDR2 YYDKDF come from the germline V gene (reference sequence). The CDR3 is 16 amino acids. Deletions cut 0 bases from V and 4 bases from J, with 12 bases between. CDR3 in amino acids: CATSRDTSRVTGELFF. DNA for the CDR3: TGTGCCACCAGCAGAGATACGTCGAGGGTCACCGGGGAGCTGTTTTTT.

The CDR3 nucleotides read TGTGCCACCAGCAGAGTGGGGAATGGCTACACCTTC. It codes for CATSRVGNGYTF. The genes are TRBV15 and TRBJ1-2; D call uncertain. V was trimmed by 1 base and J by 6 bases, leaving 6 bases between them. The CDR3 length is 12 residues. Germline CDR1 LNHNV, CDR2 YYDKDF (reference sequence).

The V call is TRBV5-1, the J call TRBJ1-1; 8 nucleotides line up with TRBD1. J was trimmed by 2 bases and V by 5 bases; bases with no gene match: 8. CDR3 length equals 15 residues. Looked up from germline, CDR1 is SGHRS and CDR2 is YFSETQ. The CDR3 loop is CASRIDRGPNTEAFF. The CDR3 region has the DNA TGCGCCAGCAGAATCGACAGGGGTCCAAACACTGAAGCTTTCTTT.

The V and J genes are TRBV11-3 and TRBJ1-1; D unclear. Trimming removed 1 base at V and 5 bases at J, with 8 bases between. From germline, CDR1 is SGHNT and CDR2 YENEEA. The length of the CDR3 is 13 residues. The CDR3 DNA reads TGTGCCAGCAGCTTAGGGATGGAGACTGAAGCTTTCTTT. It specifies CASSLGMETEAFF.